Presented here are 12 T cell receptor beta chains from one specimen sequenced in a study of blood T cell repertoires in COVID-19. Clones were read by immunoSEQ multiplex PCR, and TCRdb kept only the in-frame ones, dropping some. The table records 90,000 or so clones, less than 90% of them present only once. The sample was peripheral blood. These receptors came from a man between 60 and 75 years old with acute or convalescent COVID-19.

The chain recombines TRBV12-3 or TRBV12-4 with TRBJ1-1; the D gene is possibly TRBD1 (5 bases). CDR3 length: 13 residues. V lost 5 bases and J 4 bases, leaving 11 bases between the germline ends. The CDR3 spells CASSRGEGTEAFF. The CDR3 DNA reads TGTGCCAGCAGTCGGGGGGAGGGCACTGAAGCTTTCTTT.

The V gene is TRBV27, the J gene TRBJ2-1; D gene unclear. The CDR3 has 12 residues. Between the trimmed V and J ends, which lost 6 bases and 4 bases, there was a span of 7 bases. Germline lookup yields CDR1 MNHEY and CDR2 SMNVEV (reference sequence). CDR3 DNA sequence: TGTGCCAGCAGAGGCAGGTACAATGAGCAGTTCTTC. It specifies CASRGRYNEQFF.

The chain joins TRBV28 to TRBJ2-7, with a tentative D call TRBD1 (5 bases). CDR1 MDHEN and CDR2 SYDVKM come from the germline V gene. The CDR3 is 14 amino acids. Trimming shortened V by 2 bases and J by 3 bases, and 11 bases separated the two germline ends. CDR3 region: CASSLGAGYYEQYF. The CDR3 region has the DNA TGTGCCAGCAGTTTAGGGGCAGGGTACTACGAGCAGTACTTC.

This clone has a handful of counts. The genes are TRBV7-9 and TRBJ2-1; weak D call: TRBD2 (8 bases). Germline V gene data show CDR1 as SEHNR and CDR2 as FQNEAQ (reference sequence). V shed 6 bases and J shed 3 bases, with 18 bases lying between them. This CDR3 has 16 amino acids. This CDR3 reads CASSHREGADYNEQFF. The CDR3 DNA reads TGTGCCAGCAGTCACCGGGAGGGGGCCGACTACAATGAGCAGTTCTTC.

V and J are TRBV27 and TRBJ1-2; TRBD1 agrees at 8 bases. Germline V CDR1 and CDR2: MNHEY, SMNVEV (reference sequence). CDR3 length: 16 amino acids. The junction had 6 bases not matched to a gene; V was cut back by 2 bases and J by 1 base. In nucleotides, the CDR3 is TGTGCCAGCAGTTTAGCACCTGGACAGGGTAACTATGGCTACACCTTC. Translated, it gives CASSLAPGQGNYGYTF.

This sequence joins TRBV29-1 and TRBJ1-5, with 9 bases fitting TRBD1. The CDR3 is made up of 15 amino acids. CDR1 SQVTM and CDR2 ANQGSEA come from the germline V gene. With V trimmed by 7 bases and J by 4 bases, 11 bases remained unmatched. The CDR3 DNA is TGCAGCGCCGGAGGGGGACAGGGCGAGAATCAGCCCCAGCATTTT. Its protein is CSAGGGQGENQPQHF.

J is TRBJ2-5 and V is TRBV29-1; the D gene is possibly TRBD2 (5 bases). The CDR3 extends over 11 amino acids. The germline V gene has CDR1 SQVTM and CDR2 ANQGSEA. Trimming took 8 bases from V and 4 from J, leaving 11 bases between them. DNA for the CDR3: TGCAGCAGTAGTGGAGGAGAGACCCAGTACTTC. Residues: CSSSGGETQYF.

V and J are TRBV20-1 and TRBJ2-7; D is ambiguous. Germline V gene lookup returns CDR1 DFQATT and CDR2 SNEGSKA (reference sequence). Trimming took off 3 bases at V and 2 bases at J, with 20 bases between the two ends. The CDR3 is 16 residues long. The CDR3 reads CSASAGWSPSTYEQYF. The CDR3, as DNA: TGCAGTGCTAGTGCTGGCTGGTCACCGTCCACCTACGAGCAGTACTTC.

The rearrangement links TRBV3-1 (or the pseudogene TRBV3-2) to TRBJ2-1; D remains ambiguous. The CDR3 is made up of 14 amino acids. Trimming stripped 0 bases from V and 9 bases from J, with 12 bases between. CDR1 LGHDT and CDR2 YNNKEL come from the germline V gene (reference sequence). The CDR3 loop reads CASSQDRVSSEQFF. CDR3 DNA: TGTGCCAGCAGCCAAGATCGCGTTAGCAGTGAGCAGTTCTTC.

This clone was seen more than once but under ten times. The chain couples TRBV6-1 to TRBJ2-1, with 8 nucleotides matching TRBD1. After removal of 4 bases from V and 7 bases from J, the junction contained 12 bases not matched to a gene. The CDR3 is 16 amino acids. Germline V lookup: CDR1 MNHNS, CDR2 SASEGT. The CDR3 DNA sequence: TGTGCCAGCAGTGGACGACAGGGGTTCTTCGGTAATGAGCAGTTCTTC. Residues: CASSGRQGFFGNEQFF.

The CDR3 reads CASSIRGIGQPQHF. Here the CDR3 DNA reads TGTGCCAGTAGTATCCGGGGTATAGGGCAGCCCCAGCATTTT. The chain links TRBV19 to TRBJ1-5; D is ambiguous. The V gene's germline CDR1 is LNHDA and CDR2 SQIVND (reference sequence). The length of the CDR3 is 14 residues. Trimming took 3 bases from V and 7 from J, leaving 13 bases between them.

This chain uses TRBV11-2 with TRBJ2-5, with TRBD2 matching 13 bases. Per germline, CDR1 SGHAT and CDR2 FQNNGV. Trimming took 5 bases from V and 0 from J; bases not matched to a gene: 3. The CDR3 is made up of 16 amino acids. CDR3 nucleotide sequence: TGTGCCAGCAGCCCCGGGACTAGCGGGAACCAAGAGACCCAGTACTTC. Translated, it gives CASSPGTSGNQETQYF.